In its sample, the clone carrying this T cell receptor (beta chain) was seen a few times. V gave up 5 bases and J gave up 7 bases; unmatched junction bases: 8. This CDR3 comprises 12 residues. Looked up from germline, CDR1 is SQVTM and CDR2 is ANQGSEA. The sample comes from a study of STAT5B mutations in CD4+ large granular lymphocyte leukemia. Study overall: Among healthy donors, a particular HLA allele went with more CDR3 'QG' motifs.

The table came from immunoSEQ multiplex PCR; TCRdb's copy has only in-frame clones and leaves some out. The table has more than 30,000 clones, 69% seen once. The sequenced sample was CD4+ T cells from blood buffy coats. This sequence joins TRBV29-1 and TRBJ2-7; 7 bases agree with TRBD1. This sequence was found in a human donor in good health. As DNA, the CDR3 is TGCAGCGTTATATCCGGGACAGCAGAGCAGTACTTC. Translating it yields CSVISGTAEQYF.